The entry below describes one T cell receptor (beta chain). This specimen comes from a study of OX40 agonist ivuxolimab in advanced cancers. Study background: The patients' treatment was ivuxolimab, an agonistic anti-OX40 (CD134) antibody. Prior anti-PD-1, anti-PD-L1 or anti-CTLA-4 therapy did not bar entry, and roughly 40% had some. The study reported partial responses in three patients: one hepatocellular carcinoma, two cutaneous melanoma.

Germline V CDR1 and CDR2: SGHTA, FQGNSA. The CDR3 length is 15 residues. J gave up 1 base and V 6 bases, and 7 bases lay outside the gene matches. The repertoire was sequenced with immunoSEQ multiplex PCR; TCRdb's copy has only in-frame clones and lacks some. Among 130,000 or so clones, roughly 91% were seen once, and the ten largest hold approximately 1%. The chain uses TRBV7-2 and TRBJ1-2, with 8 nucleotides matching TRBD1. The source was CD4+ or CD8+ T cells sorted from blood, collected in a trial of the OX40 agonist ivuxolimab. This sequence originates from an adult with an advanced solid tumor such as melanoma, head and neck, liver or kidney cancer. The CDR3 DNA reads TGTGCCAGCAGGACCGGGACAGGCCTTAACTATGGCTACACCTTC. Protein product: CASRTGTGLNYGYTF.